Below, 10 T cell receptor beta chains from the same sample are listed, as sequenced in a study of blood T cell repertoires in COVID-19. The table came from immunoSEQ multiplex PCR; TCRdb's copy has only in-frame clones and leaves some out. The repertoire holds approximately 75,000 clones, with about 88% as singletons. Sequencing input: peripheral blood. The receptors come from a man older than 75 with COVID-19, enrolled during active disease.

The chain carries TRBV3-1 (or the pseudogene TRBV3-2) and TRBJ2-3; 11 nucleotides align to TRBD2. The length of the CDR3 is 16 residues. J gave up 0 bases and V 1 base, and 0 bases lay outside the gene matches. Germline V lookup: CDR1 LGHDT, CDR2 YNNKEL (reference sequence). The CDR3 bases are TGTGCCAGCAGCCAAGGACTAGCGGGGAGCACAGATACGCAGTATTTT. Residues: CASSQGLAGSTDTQYF.

CDR3 sequence: CASSLQGATGTEAFF. CDR3 DNA: TGTGCCAGCAGCTTACAGGGGGCGACGGGCACTGAAGCTTTCTTT. The genes are TRBV7-2 and TRBJ1-1; 8 positions match TRBD1. The CDR3 covers 15 residues. J gave up 4 bases and V 2 bases, and 6 bases lay outside the gene matches. In germline, CDR1 is SGHTA, CDR2 FQGNSA.

The rearrangement uses TRBV7-3 and TRBJ1-1; possible D gene TRBD1, 5 bases. CDR1 and CDR2 (germline): SGHTA, FQGTGA. The length of the CDR3 is 13 residues. Trimming cost V 2 bases and J 5 bases, with 9 bases left between them. CDR3 nucleotides: TGTGCCAGCAGCTTACAGGGTGGGACTGAAGCTTTCTTT. It is translated as CASSLQGGTEAFF.

The rearrangement uses TRBV7-8 and TRBJ2-5; tentative D call: TRBD2 (5 bases). The V and J ends lost 3 bases and 5 bases respectively, with 13 bases between them. The CDR3 runs 14 residues. Germline V gene data show CDR1 as SGHVS and CDR2 as FQNEAQ. In DNA form, the CDR3 reads TGTGCCAGCAGCTTTCTGACGGGGTTTGAGACCCAGTACTTC. Its protein product is CASSFLTGFETQYF. The whole variable domain, remainder taken from reference TRBV7-8 and TRBJ2-5, is GAGVSQSPRYKVAKRGQDVALRCDPISGHVSLFWYQQALGQGPEFLTYFQNEAQLDKSGLPSDRFFAERPEGSVSTLKIQRTQQEDSAVYLCASSFLTGFETQYFGPGTRLLVL.

The chain employs TRBV27 and TRBJ1-6; D possibly corresponds to TRBD1 (5 bases). The germline CDR1 and CDR2 sequences are MNHEY and SMNVEV (reference sequence). The CDR3 has 15 residues. Trimming stripped 3 bases from V and 5 bases from J, with 11 bases between. The CDR3 protein is CASSLGGKDNSPLHF. The CDR3, as DNA: TGTGCCAGCAGTTTGGGGGGGAAGGATAATTCACCCCTCCACTTT.

The chain is built from TRBV4-3 and TRBJ1-1, with D possibly being TRBD1 (5 bases). Germline CDR1 is LGHNA and CDR2 is YSLEER. The CDR3 consists of 16 residues. With 1 base removed from V and 3 bases from J, the gap between germline ends came to 15 bases. CDR3 region: CASSQGLSGGHTEAFF. CDR3 DNA: TGCGCCAGCAGCCAAGGTTTAAGCGGGGGTCACACTGAAGCTTTCTTT.

The chain joins TRBV11-2 to TRBJ2-4; 8 bases align to TRBD1. Germline V CDR1 and CDR2: SGHAT, FQNNGV. The V and J ends lost 2 bases and 7 bases, in that order; junction bases with no gene match: 13. The CDR3 is 17 residues long. CDR3 in amino acids: CASSLFSSGQGSNIQYF. CDR3 DNA: TGTGCCAGCAGCTTATTCAGCTCAGGACAGGGCTCCAACATTCAGTACTTC.

V gene TRBV2 combines with J gene TRBJ1-5, with D possibly TRBD1 on 6 matching bases. The CDR3 totals 15 residues. V was cut by 7 bases and J by 1 base, with 14 bases left in between. Germline values: CDR1 SNHLY, CDR2 FYNNEI. CDR3 in amino acids: CASKHRAESNQPQHF. The CDR3, as DNA: TGTGCCAGCAAGCACAGGGCTGAAAGCAATCAGCCCCAGCATTTT.

The gene calls are TRBV6-5 and TRBJ2-7; 10 bases are a match to TRBD1. The CDR3 contains 15 residues. Trimming removed 0 bases from V and 6 bases from J; junction bases left unmatched: 5. Germline CDR1 reads MNHEY; CDR2 reads SVGAGI. CDR3 region: CASSYSWTGGSEQYF. Written as DNA, the CDR3 is TGTGCCAGCAGTTACTCGTGGACAGGGGGGAGCGAGCAGTACTTC.

The gene calls are TRBV5-1 and TRBJ2-7, with D maybe TRBD1 (6 bases). CDR1 and CDR2 from the germline V gene are SGHRS and YFSETQ. Trimming took off 1 base at V and 4 bases at J, with 12 bases between the two ends. This CDR3 has 14 residues. In nucleotides, the CDR3 is TGCGCCAGCAGCTTGACACAGGGCAGGTACGAGCAGTACTTC. Translation: CASSLTQGRYEQYF.